Presented here are 18 T cell receptor beta chains from one specimen sequenced in a study of technical replicates of blood from several donors. Sequencing was performed with immunoSEQ multiplex PCR; in TCRdb, only in-frame clones are kept and a portion is missing. Among about 56,000 clones, nearly 95% were seen once, and the ten largest hold about 3%. Sequencing used PBMCs. All receptors derive from a human donor in good health. Some clones in this sample may be carry-over from other donors' samples.

The chain uses TRBV21-1 and TRBJ1-2; the table's D call, TRBD1, was not checked against the DNA. TRBV21-1 has pseudogene status. There are 17 residues in the CDR3. The CDR3 here is CASSKGQGAENLYGYTF. The CDR3 nucleotides read TGTGCCAGCAGCAAGGGGCAGGGGGCAGAGAACCTCTATGGCTACACCTTC.

The gene calls are TRBV4-3 and TRBJ2-5, with a tentative D call TRBD1 (6 bases). V dropped 1 base and J dropped 5 bases, with 8 bases sitting between them. Germline V gene lookup returns CDR1 LGHNA and CDR2 YSLEER. This CDR3 has 13 residues. DNA of the CDR3: TGCGCCAGCAGCCAAGGAAGGGGGGAGACCCAGTACTTC. Translating it yields CASSQGRGETQYF.

This clone was picked up a small number of times. The chain links TRBV2 to TRBJ2-3; 8 nucleotides line up with TRBD2. With V trimmed by 6 bases and J by 1 base, 9 bases remained unmatched. The CDR3 contains 16 residues. Germline V gene data show CDR1 as SNHLY and CDR2 as FYNNEI. The CDR3 DNA follows: TGTGCCAGCAGGACCCCGGGGGGGCCGGGCACAGATACGCAGTATTTT. It is translated as CASRTPGGPGTDTQYF. Supplemented by reference TRBV2 and TRBJ2-3, the full variable domain reads EPEVTQTPSHQVTQMGQEVILRCVPISNHLYFYWYRQILGQKVEFLVSFYNNEISEKSEIFDDQFSVERPDGSNFTLKIRSTKLEDSAMYFCASRTPGGPGTDTQYFGPGTRLTVL.

The chain is built from TRBV27 and TRBJ2-1, with TRBD2 matching over 9 bases. The CDR3 is made up of 15 amino acids. Trimming removed 6 bases from V and 4 bases from J; junction bases left unmatched: 7. Germline V CDR1 and CDR2: MNHEY, SMNVEV (reference sequence). CDR3 region: CASRKTSGRYNEQFF. The CDR3 DNA sequence: TGTGCCAGCAGAAAGACTAGCGGAAGGTACAATGAGCAGTTCTTC.

In its sample, this clone was seen once. The chain carries TRBV4-2 and TRBJ2-1; 10 bases align to TRBD2. Germline-derived CDR1 and CDR2 are LGHNA and YNFKEQ. Trimming cost V 1 base and J 0 bases; bases outside gene matches: 3. The CDR3 loop spans 17 amino acids. CDR3 in amino acids: CASSQGSGRVSYNEQFF. The DNA of the CDR3 is TGTGCCAGCAGCCAAGGGAGCGGGAGGGTCTCCTACAATGAGCAGTTCTTC.

V usage is TRBV7-9 and J usage is TRBJ1-1; the D gene is possibly TRBD1 (5 bases). V was pared by 4 bases and J by 1 base, with 7 bases between. CDR1 is SEHNR and CDR2 is FQNEAQ in the germline V gene (reference sequence). This CDR3 has 13 amino acids. CDR3 coding DNA: TGTGCCAGCAGCTCGCAGGGGAACACTGAAGCTTTCTTT. Protein product: CASSSQGNTEAFF. Together with reference TRBV7-9 and TRBJ1-1, the CDR3 gives the full variable domain: DTGVSQNPRHKITKRGQNVTFRCDPISEHNRLYWYRQTLGQGPEFLTYFQNEAQLEKSRLLSDRFSAERPKGSFSTLEIQRTEQGDSAMYLCASSSQGNTEAFFGQGTRLTVV.

J is TRBJ1-5 and V is TRBV5-5; D is perhaps TRBD1 (5 bases). V was pared by 3 bases and J by 2 bases, with 15 bases between. Germline CDR1 SGHKS, CDR2 YYEKEE (reference sequence). The CDR3 contains 16 residues. The CDR3 spells CASSWGDPWRNQPQHF. CDR3 in DNA: TGTGCCAGCAGCTGGGGGGACCCCTGGCGCAATCAGCCCCAGCATTTT.

The chain joins TRBV5-4 to TRBJ2-5, with D perhaps TRBD1 (5 bases). Germline V gene lookup returns CDR1 SGHNT and CDR2 YYREEE (reference sequence). The CDR3 is 13 amino acids. Trimming left V 5 bases short and J 10 bases short, with 18 bases between. CDR3 sequence reads: CASSLGQGAVQYF. The CDR3 DNA sequence: TGTGCCAGCAGTCTAGGGCAGGGTGCTGTCCAGTACTTC. The full variable domain, in which reference TRBV5-4 and TRBJ2-5 provide the parts outside the CDR3, is ETGVTQSPTHLIKTRGQQVTLRCSSQSGHNTVSWYQQALGQGPQFIFQYYREEENGRGNFPPRFSGLQFPNYSSELNVNALELDDSALYLCASSLGQGAVQYFGPGTRLLVL.

This clone was detected a few times. This sequence joins TRBV4-2 and TRBJ2-2; D is undetermined. This CDR3 is built from 15 residues. Germline CDR1 reads LGHNA; CDR2 reads YNFKEQ. V lost 0 bases and J 6 bases, leaving 11 bases between the germline ends. DNA for the CDR3: TGTGCCAGCAGCCAAGAGATCGGAGAACCCGGGGAGCTGTTTTTT. Translation: CASSQEIGEPGELFF.

This chain connects TRBV7-9 to TRBJ1-4; D unresolved. Germline V gene data show CDR1 as SEHNR and CDR2 as FQNEAQ (reference sequence). There are 14 residues in the CDR3. The V end was cut by 5 bases, the J end by 8 bases, with 15 bases between. For the CDR3, the DNA is TGTGCCAGCAGCCCAACAACACCGAAGGAAAAACTGTTTTTT. Encoded protein: CASSPTTPKEKLFF.

The rearrangement joins TRBV7-8 to TRBJ2-5; 7 bases align to TRBD2. CDR1 is SGHVS and CDR2 is FQNEAQ in the germline V gene. CDR3 length equals 12 residues. V dropped 5 bases and J dropped 5; count of bases not matched to a gene: 2. CDR3 sequence reads: CASSPAGETQYF. The CDR3 nucleotides read TGTGCCAGCAGCCCAGCGGGGGAGACCCAGTACTTC. The full variable domain, rest sourced from reference TRBV7-8 and TRBJ2-5, is GAGVSQSPRYKVAKRGQDVALRCDPISGHVSLFWYQQALGQGPEFLTYFQNEAQLDKSGLPSDRFFAERPEGSVSTLKIQRTQQEDSAVYLCASSPAGETQYFGPGTRLLVL.

This clone was observed a few times. The genes are TRBV30 and TRBJ1-1; unclear D gene. V lost 0 bases, J lost 4 bases, and 6 bases lay in between. Germline V gene data show CDR1 as GTSNPN and CDR2 as SVGIG (reference sequence). CDR3 length equals 12 residues. Written as DNA, the CDR3 is TGTGCCTGGAGTGTACATGGCACTGAAGCTTTCTTT. Its protein product is CAWSVHGTEAFF.

The chain links TRBV13 to TRBJ1-3, with D possibly TRBD1 on 5 matching bases. The V end lost 1 base, the J end lost 1 base, and 5 bases lay between the germline ends. The germline gives CDR1 PRHDT, CDR2 FYEKMQ (reference sequence). The CDR3 has 14 amino acids. The CDR3 loop reads CASSLEGSGNTIYF. Here the CDR3 DNA reads TGTGCCAGCAGCTTAGAGGGGTCTGGAAACACCATATATTTT. Based on the CDR3 plus reference TRBV13 and TRBJ1-3, the full variable domain is AAGVIQSPRHLIKEKRETATLKCYPIPRHDTVYWYQQGPGQDPQFLISFYEKMQSDKGSIPDRFSAQQFSDYHSELNMSSLELGDSALYFCASSLEGSGNTIYFGEGSWLTVV.

The chain links TRBV27 to TRBJ1-2; D possibly corresponds to TRBD1 (6 bases). V shed 3 bases and J shed 7 bases, with 12 bases lying between them. The CDR3 is made up of 13 amino acids. Germline CDR1 is MNHEY and CDR2 is SMNVEV (reference sequence). In DNA, the CDR3 is TGTGCCAGCAGTTTCCAGGGGCAAGGTGGCTACACCTTC. Its protein product is CASSFQGQGGYTF.

The V and J genes are TRBV18 and TRBJ1-2; D remains unclear. CDR1 KGHSH and CDR2 LQKENI come from the germline V gene. Trimming pared 2 bases from V and 2 bases from J, leaving 6 bases between. The CDR3 extends over 13 amino acids. In nucleotides, the CDR3 is TGTGCCAGCTCACCAGACAAAAACTATGGCTACACCTTC. Protein product: CASSPDKNYGYTF.

The rearrangement uses TRBV30 and TRBJ2-7, with 8 bases lining up with TRBD2. The CDR3 has 13 residues. The trim removed 5 bases at V and 8 bases at J, leaving 11 bases unmatched. Germline CDR1 and CDR2: GTSNPN and SVGIG (reference sequence). The CDR3 spells CAWAGGPPFQQYF. In nucleotides, the CDR3 is TGTGCCTGGGCGGGGGGACCCCCTTTCCAGCAGTACTTC.

This clone is a singleton in its sample. V usage is TRBV5-1 and J usage is TRBJ1-3; D gene unclear. Trimming left V 4 bases short and J 0 bases short, with 8 bases between. The CDR3 is made up of 14 amino acids. Germline V lookup: CDR1 SGHRS, CDR2 YFSETQ. The CDR3 region is CASSPDISGNTIYF. The CDR3 DNA is TGCGCCAGCAGCCCAGACATCTCTGGAAACACCATATATTTT.

The chain combines TRBV19 with TRBJ2-1; 12 nucleotides match TRBD1. The junction had 1 base not matched to a gene; V was cut back by 6 bases and J by 4 bases. The CDR3 totals 14 residues. Germline loops: CDR1 LNHDA, CDR2 SQIVND (reference sequence). CDR3 sequence (DNA): TGTGCCAGTAGGGGACAGGGGGCGTACAATGAGCAGTTCTTC. Amino acid sequence: CASRGQGAYNEQFF.